The source of this TCR beta chain is a study of sequential checkpoint blockade in melanoma (dated by TCRdb to the late 2010s). Broadly, across the study: Patients were randomized 1:1 to first-line nivolumab followed by ipilimumab (arm A) or ipilimumab followed by nivolumab (arm B). Both trial sequences were followed by maintenance nivolumab. What the research found in general, with its limitations: Validation of the response-prediction model combining TCR metrics and mutation burden is needed in larger, independent patient cohorts.

According to the study, the label for this sample's treatment or condition signals: randomized to nivolumab then ipilimumab (arm A) or the reverse (arm B). None of the patients in the trial had previously been given DNA-damaging chemotherapy. Thawed PBMCs were sorted on a FACS Aria II flow cytometer to isolate live CD3+CD8+ cells negative for CD19 and CD56. Samples came from patients with melanoma in CheckMate 064, a randomized, open-label phase II trial of sequential checkpoint blockade. Peripheral blood mononuclear cells were collected by leukapheresis, purified with Ficoll-Paque, and frozen in human serum with 10% DMSO. Immediately after sorting, the purity of sorted blood CD3+CD8+ cells was verified to be >98%, after which DNA was extracted. A remark on this clone: Its target antigen remains unknown. Base qualities are missing; no much larger clone stands one base away.

TCRbeta CDR3 regions were immunosequenced from genomic DNA with the immunoSEQ Assay. Before high-throughput sequencing, genomic DNA was amplified using bias-controlled multiplex PCR. Turning to the authors' computational methods: To quantify the absolute abundance of each unique TCRbeta CDR3 region, the sequences were collapsed and filtered. Clonality, defined as 1 minus Pielou's evenness, was calculated using productive rearrangements only. Clones with significantly greater frequencies in on-treatment versus baseline samples were identified using a previously published method. This is the immuneACCESS table as TCRdb keeps it, with only in-frame sequences that have V and J called. A part of the clones is gone; compared with another copy, unresolved V genes explain less than half, and the rest is unexplained. V and J calls and clone size are given by that table; D and trimming were obtained from the DNA. This sample is represented by some 6,100 clones; around 57% of them were singletons. The top ten constitute roughly 17% of the sample.

The junction shows trimming of 4 bases on V and 0 bases on J, plus 13 bases between the germline ends. Taken from the germline V gene, the CDR1 and CDR2 loops are MGHRA and YSYEKL. From the cysteine up to the phenylalanine, the CDR3 has a length of 17 residues. Left in the record is the CDR3 DNA by itself, 51 bases read in frame from the first base. Sequenced here: CD8+ T cells sorted from blood (inferred from file names), sampled from a patient given nivolumab and ipilimumab in sequence. The chain is assembled from TRBV4-1 and TRBJ2-6; the D gene is possibly TRBD2, with 7 bases matching. This sequence was found in a human donor with melanoma. The CDR3 reads as follows: CASSPGGQNSGANVLTF. The DNA sequence is as follows: TGCGCCAGCAGCCCGGGGGGCCAGAACTCTGGGGCCAACGTCCTGACTTTC.